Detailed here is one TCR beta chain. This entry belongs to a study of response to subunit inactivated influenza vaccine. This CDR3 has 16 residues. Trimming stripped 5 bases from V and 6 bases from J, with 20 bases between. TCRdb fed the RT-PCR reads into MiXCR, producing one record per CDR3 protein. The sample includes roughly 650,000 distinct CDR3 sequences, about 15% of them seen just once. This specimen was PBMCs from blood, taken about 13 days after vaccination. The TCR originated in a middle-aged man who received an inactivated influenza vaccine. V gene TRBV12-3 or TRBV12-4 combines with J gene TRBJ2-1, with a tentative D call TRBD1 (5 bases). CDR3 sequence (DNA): TGTGCCAGCAGTACACCGCTCGCAGGGTGGGTCAATGAGCAGTTCTTC. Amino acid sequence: CASSTPLAGWVNEQFF.